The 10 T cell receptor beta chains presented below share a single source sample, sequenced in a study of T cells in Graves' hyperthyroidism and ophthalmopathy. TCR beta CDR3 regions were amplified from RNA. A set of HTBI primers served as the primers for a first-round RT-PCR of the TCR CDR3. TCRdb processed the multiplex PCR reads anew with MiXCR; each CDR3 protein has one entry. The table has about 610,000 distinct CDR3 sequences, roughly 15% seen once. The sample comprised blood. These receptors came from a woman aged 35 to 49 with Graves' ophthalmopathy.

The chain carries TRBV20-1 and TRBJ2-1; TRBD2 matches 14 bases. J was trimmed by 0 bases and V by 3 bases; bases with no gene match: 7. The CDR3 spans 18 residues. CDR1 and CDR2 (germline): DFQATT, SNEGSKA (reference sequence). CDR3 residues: CSARLRLAGGSSYNEQFF. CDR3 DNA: TGCAGTGCTAGGTTGCGACTAGCGGGAGGGAGCTCCTACAATGAGCAGTTCTTC.

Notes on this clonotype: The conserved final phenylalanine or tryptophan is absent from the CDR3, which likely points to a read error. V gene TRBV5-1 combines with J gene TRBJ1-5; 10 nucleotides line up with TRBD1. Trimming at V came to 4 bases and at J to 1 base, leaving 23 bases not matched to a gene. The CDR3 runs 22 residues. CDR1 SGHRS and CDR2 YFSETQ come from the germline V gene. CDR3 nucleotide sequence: TGCGCCAGCAGCCTAAACAGCCGCCGAGTGACAGGGGGCCGGGGAAGCAATCAGCCCCAGCATTCT. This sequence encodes CASSLNSRRVTGGRGSNQPQHS.

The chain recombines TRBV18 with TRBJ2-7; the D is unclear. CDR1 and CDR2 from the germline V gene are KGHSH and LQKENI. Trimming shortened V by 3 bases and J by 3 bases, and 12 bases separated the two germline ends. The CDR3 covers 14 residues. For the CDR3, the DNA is TGTGCCAGCTCACCCTATACCACTCTCTACGAGCAGTACTTC. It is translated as CASSPYTTLYEQYF.

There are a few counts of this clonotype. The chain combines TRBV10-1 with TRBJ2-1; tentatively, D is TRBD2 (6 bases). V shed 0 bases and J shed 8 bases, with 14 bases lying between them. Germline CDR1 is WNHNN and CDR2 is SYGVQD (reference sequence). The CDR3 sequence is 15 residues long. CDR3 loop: CASSESAERVDEQFF. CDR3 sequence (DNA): TGCGCCAGCAGTGAGTCGGCGGAGCGGGTGGATGAGCAGTTCTTC.

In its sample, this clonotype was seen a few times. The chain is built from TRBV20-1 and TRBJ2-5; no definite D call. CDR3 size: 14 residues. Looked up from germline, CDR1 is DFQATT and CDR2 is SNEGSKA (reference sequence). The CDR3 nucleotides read TGCAGCCCGCGGTTGGGCCACACCAAAGAGACCCAGTACTTC. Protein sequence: CSPRLGHTKETQYF.

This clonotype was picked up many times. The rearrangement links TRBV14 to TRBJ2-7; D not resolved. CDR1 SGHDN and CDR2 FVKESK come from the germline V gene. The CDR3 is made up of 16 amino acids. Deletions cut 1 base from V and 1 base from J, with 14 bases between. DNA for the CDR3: TGTGCCAGCAGCCAAGGACTCTACCTCGGGTCCTACGAGCAGTACTTC. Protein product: CASSQGLYLGSYEQYF.

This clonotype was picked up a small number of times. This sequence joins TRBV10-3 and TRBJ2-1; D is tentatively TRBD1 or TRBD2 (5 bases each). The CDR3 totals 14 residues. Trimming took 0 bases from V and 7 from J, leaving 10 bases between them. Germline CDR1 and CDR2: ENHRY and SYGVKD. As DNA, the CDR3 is TGTGCCATCAGTGAGTCGTTGGGGACGAATGAGCAGTTCTTC. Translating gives CAISESLGTNEQFF.

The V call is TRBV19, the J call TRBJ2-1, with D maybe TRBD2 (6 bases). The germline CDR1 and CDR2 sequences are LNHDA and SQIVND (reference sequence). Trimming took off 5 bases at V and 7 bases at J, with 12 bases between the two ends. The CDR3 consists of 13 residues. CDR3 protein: CASSSSSGNEQFF. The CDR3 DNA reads TGTGCCAGTAGTTCCAGCAGCGGGAATGAGCAGTTCTTC. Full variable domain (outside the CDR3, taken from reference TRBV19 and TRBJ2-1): DGGITQSPKYLFRKEGQNVTLSCEQNLNHDAMYWYRQDPGQGLRLIYYSQIVNDFQKGDIAEGYSVSREKKESFPLTVTSAQKNPTAFYLCASSSSSGNEQFFGPGTRLTVL.

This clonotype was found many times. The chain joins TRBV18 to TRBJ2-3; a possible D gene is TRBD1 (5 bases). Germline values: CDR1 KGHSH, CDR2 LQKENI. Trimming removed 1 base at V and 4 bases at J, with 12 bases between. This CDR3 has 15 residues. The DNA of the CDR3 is TGTGCCAGCTCACCACGGCAGGGAAACCCAGATACGCAGTATTTT. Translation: CASSPRQGNPDTQYF. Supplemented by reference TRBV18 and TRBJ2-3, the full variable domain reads NAGVMQNPRHLVRRRGQEARLRCSPMKGHSHVYWYRQLPEEGLKFMVYLQKENIIDESGMPKERFSAEFPKEGPSILRIQQVVRGDSAAYFCASSPRQGNPDTQYFGPGTRLTVL.

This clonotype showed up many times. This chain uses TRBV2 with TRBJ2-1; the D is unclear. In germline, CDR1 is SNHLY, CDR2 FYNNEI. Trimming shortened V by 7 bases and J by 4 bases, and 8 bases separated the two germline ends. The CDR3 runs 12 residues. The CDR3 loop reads CASMTPYNEQFF. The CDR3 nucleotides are TGTGCCAGCATGACTCCGTACAATGAGCAGTTCTTC. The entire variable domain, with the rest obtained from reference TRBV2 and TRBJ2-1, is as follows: EPEVTQTPSHQVTQMGQEVILRCVPISNHLYFYWYRQILGQKVEFLVSFYNNEISEKSEIFDDQFSVERPDGSNFTLKIRSTKLEDSAMYFCASMTPYNEQFFGPGTRLTVL.